A single T cell receptor beta chain is shown here with its context. This specimen belongs to a study of blood T cell repertoires in COVID-19. In the study overall: From the United States, Italy and Spain came samples of acute and convalescent COVID-19. Sources were T cells, B-cell-depleted T cells, or PBMCs; the material itself was cDNA or gDNA.

Participants came from around 25 US areas, aged about 18 to 100 years. The CDR3 totals 18 residues. Germline assignment: CDR1 LGHNA and CDR2 YNFKEQ. Trimming took 0 bases from V and 2 from J; bases not matched to a gene: 10. Study processing details: Estimated nucleated cell counts came from reference gene primer amplification. TCRdb's copy holds only in-frame clones and misses some; the assay was immunoSEQ multiplex PCR. The DNA was the basis for D and trimming; V, J and clone size are from that table. The sample includes about 64,000 clones, 88% seen only once; the top ten take roughly a tenth. The specimen was PBMCs or T cells enriched from blood (not recorded which). This chain uses TRBV4-2 with TRBJ2-7; 10 bases agree with TRBD2. This receptor was taken from a woman aged 35 to 49 who had recovered from COVID-19. This CDR3 is CASSQEALAGVGTYEQYF. CDR3 nucleotides: TGTGCCAGCAGCCAAGAGGCGCTAGCGGGGGTCGGAACCTACGAGCAGTACTTC.